The sample holds many counts of the clone carrying this T cell receptor (beta chain). Its antigen is unidentified. This entry is derived from a study of CD8+CD57+ T cells in acquired aplastic anemia. At the level of the study: Sorted CD4+ and CD8+ cell DNA averaged around 3 ug.

Trimming removed 2 bases at V and 9 bases at J, with 17 bases between. Looked up from germline, CDR1 is SGHTA and CDR2 is FQGNSA. The CDR3 is 15 residues long. Overall study findings and caveats: CD8+ Simpson's diversity did not differ significantly between patients and controls.

TCR beta VDJ and CDR3 profiling used genomic DNA as template. TCRdb ran MiXCR on the reads and lists one entry per CDR3 protein. The sample shows hundreds of thousands of distinct CDR3 sequences, about 70% of them seen only once. V usage is TRBV7-2 and J usage is TRBJ2-1; maybe TRBD2 (7 bases). The TCR was taken from a human donor in good health, serving as a control. The material sequenced was sorted CD4+, CD8+, or CD8+CD57+ T cells (not recorded which) from PBMCs. The CDR3 DNA sequence: TGTGCCAGCAGCTTAACATTAAGGGGGGGAGGTGAGCAGTTCTTC. Encoded protein: CASSLTLRGGGEQFF.